The entry below describes one TCR beta chain. The junction had 1 base not matched to a gene; V was cut back by 6 bases and J by 6 bases. Germline V lookup: CDR1 MNHEY, CDR2 SVGAGI. There are 11 residues in the CDR3. This sample is part of a study of blood T cell repertoires in COVID-19. Study details: From the United States, Italy and Spain came samples of acute and convalescent COVID-19. In each case, the material was cDNA or gDNA derived from T cells, B-cell-depleted T cells, or PBMCs.

Original processing notes: Estimates of nucleated cell counts were drawn from the amplification of reference gene primers. Generated by immunoSEQ multiplex PCR, the TCRdb table keeps only in-frame clones and is missing some. That table furnishes V, J and clone size, whereas the DNA furnished D and trimming. Altogether about 28,000 clones are present, about 90% being singletons, with the ten largest covering around 10%. The chain links TRBV6-5 to TRBJ1-1, with 7 bases that match TRBD1. The receptor was isolated from a human donor in a cohort sampled during active COVID-19. Sequenced material: peripheral blood. The CDR3 DNA sequence: TGTGCCAGCAGACAGGGGCCTGAAGCTTTCTTT. This translates into CASRQGPEAFF.